Presented here are 24 T cell receptor beta chains from one specimen sequenced in a study of OX40 agonist ivuxolimab in advanced cancers. Sequencing used immunoSEQ multiplex PCR; TCRdb keeps in-frame clones, though not all of them. The table has tens of thousands of clones, around nine tenths seen once. The specimen was CD4+ or CD8+ T cells sorted from blood, collected in a trial of the OX40 agonist ivuxolimab. The receptors originated from an adult with an advanced solid tumor such as melanoma, head and neck, liver or kidney cancer.

The chain links TRBV19 to TRBJ2-7; 7 bases match TRBD2. Trimming removed 5 bases from V and 3 bases from J; junction bases left unmatched: 7. The CDR3 is 14 amino acids. CDR1 is LNHDA, CDR2 SQIVND, per germline (reference sequence). This CDR3 is CASSRSGGNYEQYF. CDR3 sequence (DNA): TGTGCCAGTAGTCGGTCGGGGGGTAACTACGAGCAGTACTTC. The full variable domain, completed using reference TRBV19 and TRBJ2-7, is DGGITQSPKYLFRKEGQNVTLSCEQNLNHDAMYWYRQDPGQGLRLIYYSQIVNDFQKGDIAEGYSVSREKKESFPLTVTSAQKNPTAFYLCASSRSGGNYEQYFGPGTRLTVT.

The chain joins TRBV4-2 to TRBJ2-5; TRBD2 might be the D (5 bases). The CDR3 totals 17 residues. Looked up from germline, CDR1 is LGHNA and CDR2 is YNFKEQ. With 0 bases removed from V and 9 bases from J, the gap between germline ends came to 23 bases. The CDR3 DNA follows: TGTGCCAGCAGCCAAGATTACAACGGAGGATTCAAGGTGGCCCAGTACTTC. It encodes CASSQDYNGGFKVAQYF.

For the CDR3, the DNA is TGTGCCAGCAGCTTATGGAACGGACCAGCAGTCTACGAGCAGTACTTC. Translated: CASSLWNGPAVYEQYF. The genes are TRBV11-3 and TRBJ2-7; D unresolved. CDR3 length: 16 amino acids. CDR1 is SGHNT and CDR2 is YENEEA in the germline V gene. Trimming stripped 2 bases from V and 3 bases from J, with 17 bases between.

The V call is TRBV28, the J call TRBJ1-6; unclear D gene. Germline assignment: CDR1 MDHEN and CDR2 SYDVKM. The CDR3 has 15 residues. Trimming took 10 bases from V and 0 from J, leaving 13 bases between them. CDR3 residues: CATRSGSSYNSPLHF. For the CDR3, the DNA is TGTGCCACCCGGTCGGGGAGCTCCTATAATTCACCCCTCCACTTT.

The chain links TRBV7-2 to TRBJ2-7; TRBD1 might be the D (6 bases). CDR1 and CDR2 (germline): SGHTA, FQGNSA. CDR3 length equals 14 residues. V lost 5 bases and J lost 2, with 13 bases in between. CDR3: CASSPRQATYEQYF. For the CDR3, the DNA is TGTGCCAGCAGCCCACGACAGGCCACCTACGAGCAGTACTTC.

The chain has TRBV7-7 and TRBJ2-3, with D perhaps matching TRBD1 or TRBD2 (6 bases each). CDR3 size: 14 residues. CDR1 and CDR2 (germline): SSHAT, FNYEAQ (reference sequence). V was trimmed by 5 bases and J by 4 bases, leaving 13 bases between them. The CDR3 region has the DNA TGTGCCAGCAGCCGACAGGAGGGGTCAGATACGCAGTATTTT. Its protein is CASSRQEGSDTQYF.

About this clone itself: This sample includes further DNA sequences coding for the same CDR3. This chain uses TRBV6-1 with TRBJ2-3; either TRBD1 or TRBD2 may supply D (5 bases each). V gave up 2 bases and J gave up 1 base, with 7 bases separating them. The CDR3 length is 14 residues. CDR1 and CDR2 from the germline V gene are MNHNS and SASEGT. Here the CDR3 DNA reads TGTGCCAGCAGTGAACGAGGGGGCACAGATACGCAGTATTTT. Its translation: CASSERGGTDTQYF.

In its sample, this clone was seen once. The gene calls are TRBV28 and TRBJ1-5, with TRBD1 identical over 8 bases. Germline V gene sequence: CDR1 MDHEN, CDR2 SYDVKM. V trimming: 3 bases; J trimming: 7 bases; junction bases outside the gene matches: 5. This CDR3 has 14 amino acids. CDR3 loop: CASSLTGDGQPQHF. The CDR3 coding sequence is TGTGCCAGCAGTTTGACAGGGGATGGCCAGCCCCAGCATTTT.

In nucleotides, the CDR3 is TGTGCCAGTACCCCCCCATCGGCTAGCGGGACCGTGAATGAGCAGTTCTTC. This sequence encodes CASTPPSASGTVNEQFF. This sequence joins TRBV19 and TRBJ2-1; TRBD2 agrees at 9 bases. Losses at the gene ends were 7 bases for V and 7 bases for J; bases not matched to a gene: 17. The CDR3 has 17 amino acids. Germline V CDR1 and CDR2: LNHDA, SQIVND (reference sequence).

J is TRBJ2-7 and V is TRBV11-3, with 8 bases matching TRBD2. The CDR3 sequence is 15 residues long. Germline V CDR1 and CDR2: SGHNT, YENEEA. J was trimmed by 4 bases and V by 0 bases; bases with no gene match: 5. DNA for the CDR3: TGTGCCAGCAGCTTAGATCTCGGGACTAGGTACGAGCAGTACTTC. This codes for CASSLDLGTRYEQYF.

The rearrangement links TRBV21-1 to TRBJ1-6; TRBD1 was called by the table and not checked on the DNA. TRBV21-1 is reported as a pseudogene. The CDR3 has 16 residues. CDR3 sequence: CASSNRQLIYNSPLHF. DNA for the CDR3: TGTGCCAGCAGCAATAGACAGTTAATCTATAATTCACCCCTCCACTTT.

The chain has TRBV11-3 and TRBJ1-2; D not certain. The CDR3 consists of 14 residues. Per the germline V gene, CDR1 is SGHNT and CDR2 is YENEEA. V was trimmed by 5 bases and J by 4 bases, leaving 14 bases between them. CDR3 amino acids: CASSREAGSYGYTF. Written as DNA, the CDR3 is TGTGCCAGCAGCAGAGAGGCCGGATCCTATGGCTACACCTTC.

V usage is TRBV27 and J usage is TRBJ2-5; 10 positions agree with TRBD2. V lost 2 bases to trimming and J lost 0 bases; unmatched junction nucleotides: 6. Germline CDR1 is MNHEY and CDR2 is SMNVEV (reference sequence). The CDR3 spans 17 residues. The CDR3 sequence: CASSLRLAGAHQETQYF. The CDR3 DNA sequence: TGTGCCAGCAGTTTAAGGCTAGCGGGAGCCCACCAAGAGACCCAGTACTTC.

This clone was counted a single time. This chain links TRBV6-6 with TRBJ1-6; D may be TRBD1 (5 bases). The germline CDR1 and CDR2 sequences are MNHNY and SVGAGI (reference sequence). This CDR3 contains 15 residues. With 2 bases removed from V and 6 bases from J, the gap between germline ends came to 11 bases. CDR3 protein: CASSYEGPVNSPLHF. In nucleotides, the CDR3 is TGTGCCAGCAGTTACGAGGGGCCGGTTAATTCACCCCTCCACTTT.

The V and J genes are TRBV5-1 and TRBJ2-1; 8 positions agree with TRBD1. V lost 3 bases to trimming and J lost 7 bases; unmatched junction nucleotides: 12. CDR1 SGHRS and CDR2 YFSETQ come from the germline V gene. The CDR3 consists of 16 residues. CDR3 sequence (DNA): TGCGCCAGCAGCTCTCTAGACAGGGGAACTGGGAATGAGCAGTTCTTC. It yields the protein CASSSLDRGTGNEQFF.

The chain links TRBV30 to TRBJ1-4; the match to TRBD1 covers 7 bases. Germline V gene sequence: CDR1 GTSNPN, CDR2 SVGIG (reference sequence). The CDR3 has 12 residues. Trimming cost V 7 bases and J 7 bases; bases outside gene matches: 6. The CDR3 is CASNRGGEKLFF. DNA of the CDR3: TGTGCCTCGAACAGGGGTGGTGAAAAACTGTTTTTT. The full variable domain, in which reference TRBV30 and TRBJ1-4 provide the parts outside the CDR3, is SQTIHQWPATLVQPVGSPLSLECTVEGTSNPNLYWYRQAAGRGLQLLFYSVGIGQISSEVPQNLSASRPQDRQFILSSKKLLLSDSGFYLCASNRGGEKLFFGSGTQLSVL.

The chain carries TRBV30 and TRBJ2-2; tentative D call: TRBD1 (6 bases). This CDR3 contains 16 residues. Per germline, CDR1 GTSNPN and CDR2 SVGIG (reference sequence). Trimming took 7 bases from V and 4 from J, leaving 22 bases between them. The CDR3 loop reads CASASGTRAATGELFF. CDR3 nucleotide sequence: TGTGCCTCCGCCTCCGGGACACGAGCGGCCACCGGGGAGCTGTTTTTT.

J is TRBJ1-1 and V is TRBV5-6; no firm D call. Looked up from germline, CDR1 is SGHDT and CDR2 is YYEEEE. This CDR3 spans 12 amino acids. V shed 3 bases and J shed 1 base, with 4 bases lying between them. DNA of the CDR3: TGTGCCAGCAGCTCAGGGAACACTGAAGCTTTCTTT. It encodes CASSSGNTEAFF.

J is TRBJ1-4 and V is TRBV28; 9 bases map to TRBD1. The ends lost 5 bases at V and 5 bases at J; junction bases unmatched: 9. CDR3 length equals 16 residues. Germline CDR1 is MDHEN and CDR2 is SYDVKM. The CDR3 DNA reads as TGTGCCAGCAGTAAGCGGGGGACAGGGTTCAATGAAAAACTGTTTTTT. This gives the protein CASSKRGTGFNEKLFF.

The J gene is TRBJ2-3, the V gene TRBV19; TRBD2 matches at 12 bases. V lost 5 bases to trimming and J lost 4 bases; unmatched junction nucleotides: 16. The length of the CDR3 is 19 residues. Looked up from germline, CDR1 is LNHDA and CDR2 is SQIVND (reference sequence). CDR3 amino acids: CASSFSPLLAGGHPDTQYF. The CDR3 region has the DNA TGTGCCAGTAGTTTCTCACCCCTCCTAGCGGGGGGGCATCCAGATACGCAGTATTTT.

A word on this clone: Germline is not matched at one junction end, which may reflect a read error. The chain uses TRBV7-7 and TRBJ2-5; D remains unclear. The CDR3 loop spans 12 amino acids. From germline, CDR1 is SSHAT and CDR2 FNYEAQ (reference sequence). Here the CDR3 reads CASSLSSETQYF. CDR3 nucleotides: TGTGCTAGCAGCTTGAGTAGTGAGACCCAGTACTTC.

V usage is TRBV4-1 and J usage is TRBJ2-5; 7 nucleotides line up with TRBD2. Per the germline V gene, CDR1 is MGHRA and CDR2 is YSYEKL. Trimming at V came to 5 bases and at J to 0 bases, leaving 3 bases not matched to a gene. There are 14 residues in the CDR3. DNA for the CDR3: TGCGCCAGCAGCACTCTAGCGGACCAAGAGACCCAGTACTTC. Translating it yields CASSTLADQETQYF.

This sequence joins TRBV28 and TRBJ1-2; D is perhaps TRBD1 (6 bases). Germline assignment: CDR1 MDHEN and CDR2 SYDVKM. V shed 5 bases and J shed 5 bases, with 15 bases lying between them. CDR3 length: 14 residues. The CDR3: CASSGQNQGYGYTF. The DNA of the CDR3 is TGTGCCAGCAGTGGACAGAACCAGGGGTATGGCTACACCTTC.

The chain carries TRBV28 and TRBJ2-4, with TRBD1 identical over 8 bases. CDR1 and CDR2 from the germline V gene are MDHEN and SYDVKM. The J segment lost 9 bases and the V segment lost 7 bases, leaving 11 bases of the junction unmatched. The length of the CDR3 is 14 residues. In DNA, the CDR3 is TGTGCCAGCACCCCGGGACAGGCCGTCGGCATTCAGTACTTC. This encodes CASTPGQAVGIQYF. Full variable domain (missing parts from reference TRBV28 and TRBJ2-4): DVKVTQSSRYLVKRTGEKVFLECVQDMDHENMFWYRQDPGLGLRLIYFSYDVKMKEKGDIPEGYSVSREKKERFSLILESASTNQTSMYLCASTPGQAVGIQYFGAGTRLSVL.